The source of this TCR beta chain is a study of T cells after yellow fever vaccination. The CDR3 is 14 residues long. V gave up 2 bases and J gave up 7 bases, with 9 bases separating them. Germline CDR1 reads SGHTA; CDR2 reads FQGNSA. TCRdb ran MiXCR on the 5' RACE reads and lists one entry per CDR3 protein. The data contain 340,000 or so distinct CDR3 sequences, around an eighth of them singletons. This clonotype appeared a few times. The genes are TRBV7-2 and TRBJ1-6; a weak D match, TRBD1 (5 bases). Sequences were derived from CD4+ T cells sorted from PBMCs, sampled 15 days after the yellow fever booster vaccination. The receptor was isolated from a man aged 18 to 29 who received the YFV17D yellow fever vaccine. The CDR3 DNA reads as TGTGCCAGCAGCTTACGGGGGGGGAATTCACCCCTCCACTTT. Translated: CASSLRGGNSPLHF.